The 7 T cell receptor beta chains reported below all come from one sample, sequenced in a study of T cell changes during pregnancy in multiple sclerosis. Using immunoSEQ multiplex PCR, the repertoire was profiled, and TCRdb retains in-frame clones only, with some absent. The sample records roughly 38,000 clones, 92% being singletons. The source material was CD8+ T cells from peripheral blood mononuclear cells, sampled before pregnancy. The receptors here all came from a female donor with multiple sclerosis, enrolled in a pregnancy study.

J is TRBJ1-1 and V is TRBV6-5; 8 nucleotides line up with TRBD1. Germline V lookup: CDR1 MNHEY, CDR2 SVGAGI. The CDR3 spans 14 residues. J was trimmed by 8 bases and V by 3 bases; bases with no gene match: 8. CDR3 bases: TGTGCCAGCAGTTATTCGGCAGGGGGCGACGAAGCTTTCTTT. It translates to CASSYSAGGDEAFF.

The V gene is TRBV6-6, the J gene TRBJ1-4, with a weak D call TRBD1 (5 bases). Between the trimmed V and J ends, which lost 11 bases and 2 bases, there was a span of 12 bases. The CDR3 runs to 13 residues. Germline CDR1 is MNHNY and CDR2 is SVGAGI (reference sequence). In DNA form, the CDR3 reads TGTGCCGTCAGGGACTCGACTAATGAAAAACTGTTTTTT. Translated: CAVRDSTNEKLFF.

The chain couples TRBV27 to TRBJ2-5, with TRBD2 matching over 12 bases. Germline values: CDR1 MNHEY, CDR2 SMNVEV (reference sequence). Trimming cost V 6 bases and J 5 bases; bases outside gene matches: 16. There are 18 residues in the CDR3. In DNA, the CDR3 is TGTGCCAGCAGCGCCGGACTAGCGGGGTTGAGTATCTGGGAGACCCAGTACTTC. Amino acids: CASSAGLAGLSIWETQYF.

The chain has TRBV13 and TRBJ2-7, with D tentatively TRBD1 (6 bases). CDR1 is PRHDT, CDR2 FYEKMQ, per germline (reference sequence). Trimming took 5 bases from V and 1 from J, leaving 15 bases between them. The CDR3 is made up of 15 amino acids. CDR3 residues: CASSAGEGGSYEQYF. The CDR3 bases are TGTGCCAGCAGCGCCGGGGAAGGGGGATCCTACGAGCAGTACTTC.

The chain couples TRBV7-9 to TRBJ2-7; perhaps TRBD1 as D (6 bases). V shed 5 bases and J shed 4 bases, with 12 bases lying between them. Germline assignment: CDR1 SEHNR and CDR2 FQNEAQ (reference sequence). The CDR3 extends over 13 amino acids. The CDR3 coding sequence is TGTGCCAGCAGCCCCGGGACACGTTACGAGCAGTACTTC. Its protein product is CASSPGTRYEQYF.

This chain links TRBV2 with TRBJ1-5, with 9 positions matching TRBD1. V lost 4 bases, J lost 6 bases, and 13 bases stayed unmatched. CDR1 is SNHLY and CDR2 is FYNNEI in the germline V gene. This CDR3 has 17 amino acids. The CDR3 DNA reads as TGTGCCAGCAGTGGACTTCGGACAGGGGCCCGTACTCAGCCCCAGCATTTT. Protein sequence: CASSGLRTGARTQPQHF.

In this sample, this clone turned up once. This chain joins TRBV7-2 and TRBJ2-1; 8 bases map to TRBD2. Germline V gene lookup returns CDR1 SGHTA and CDR2 FQGNSA. V was pared by 4 bases and J by 2 bases, with 10 bases of the junction left unmatched. The CDR3 has 17 amino acids. CDR3 residues: CASSSTPTGGPYNEQFF. Written as DNA, the CDR3 is TGTGCCAGCAGCTCTACCCCGACGGGAGGGCCCTACAATGAGCAGTTCTTC.